Below, one T cell receptor beta chain is given with its context. Original analysis: The assay estimated nucleated cells by amplifying reference gene primers. Only in-frame clones appear in the TCRdb table, and some are missing; sequencing was by immunoSEQ multiplex PCR. V and J calls and clone size are copied from that table; D and trimming were computed from the DNA. There are 470,000 or so clones in the sample; over 75% occur only once, and about 3.2% lies in the top ten. The sample originates from a study of blood T cell repertoires in COVID-19. Study-level background: Samples came from the United States, Italy and Spain, spanning acute and convalescent COVID-19. Sample material is recorded as cDNA or gDNA derived from T cells, B-cell-depleted T cells, or PBMCs.

J gave up 5 bases and V 5 bases, and 8 bases lay outside the gene matches. Germline V lookup: CDR1 MNHEY, CDR2 SMNVEV (reference sequence). This CDR3 has 14 residues. This clonotype originated in a human donor in a cohort sampled during active COVID-19. Source material: peripheral blood. The V and J genes are TRBV27 and TRBJ1-2; TRBD1 agrees at 7 bases. CDR3 DNA: TGTGCCAGCAGTCCCACCGGGACAGTATATGGCTACACCTTC. Translation: CASSPTGTVYGYTF.